This entry concerns a single T cell receptor (beta chain). Its antigen is not known. It was with 60 Vbeta and 13 Jbeta primers that the PCR ran. Using immunoSEQ multiplex PCR, the repertoire was profiled, and TCRdb retains in-frame clones only, with some absent. The sample lists about 120,000 clones, over 65% occurring once. V shed 3 bases, J shed 1 base, and the junction held 5 bases outside the gene matches. Germline lookup yields CDR1 LNHDA and CDR2 SQIVND (reference sequence). CDR3 length: 16 amino acids. This entry is derived from a study of cytomegalovirus exposure and HLA in healthy donors. Study-level background: An early release of data contained 75 million to 100 million unique TCRs, which came from HLA-typed donors. General observations from the study: The investigators catalogued 150 to 200 TCR beta chains as cytomegalovirus-associated. It was reported that the classifier diagnosed cytomegalovirus status with high specificity and sensitivity in both the original and validation cohorts. Reportedly, fewer N-insertions than the 666-donor mean appeared in an Asian-associated ancestry cluster in a later analysis.

The chain links TRBV19 to TRBJ1-5; 8 positions match TRBD1. This sequence originates from a woman aged 25 to 39 in good health and CMV-seropositive. Sequenced: PBMCs. In nucleotides, the CDR3 is TGTGCCAGTAGTATCCCCCAGGGGGCAAGCAATCAGCCCCAGCATTTT. The encoded protein is CASSIPQGASNQPQHF.